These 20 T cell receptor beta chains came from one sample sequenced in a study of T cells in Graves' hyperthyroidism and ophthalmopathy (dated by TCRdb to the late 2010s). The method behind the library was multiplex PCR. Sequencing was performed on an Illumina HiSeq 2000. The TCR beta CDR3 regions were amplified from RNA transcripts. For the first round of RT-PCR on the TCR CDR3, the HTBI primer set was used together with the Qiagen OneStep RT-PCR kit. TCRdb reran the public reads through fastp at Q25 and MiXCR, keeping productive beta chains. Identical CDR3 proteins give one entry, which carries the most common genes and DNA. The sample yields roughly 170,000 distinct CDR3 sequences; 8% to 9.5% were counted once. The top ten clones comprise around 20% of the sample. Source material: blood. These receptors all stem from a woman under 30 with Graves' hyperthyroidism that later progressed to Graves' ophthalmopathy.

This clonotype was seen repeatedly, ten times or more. The CDR3 DNA follows: TGCGCCAGCAGCCAAGAGATAGGCAGGGGTACGGGCAATGAGCAGTTCTTC. Protein product: CASSQEIGRGTGNEQFF. The chain links TRBV4-1 to TRBJ2-1; D might be TRBD1 (6 bases). The CDR3 is made up of 17 amino acids. V shed 0 bases and J shed 6 bases, with 18 bases lying between them. The germline V gene has CDR1 MGHRA and CDR2 YSYEKL.

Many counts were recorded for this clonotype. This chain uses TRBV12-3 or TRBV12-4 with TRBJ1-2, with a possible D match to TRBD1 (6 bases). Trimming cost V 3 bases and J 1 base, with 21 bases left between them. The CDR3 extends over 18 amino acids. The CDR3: CASSFAGPGVGINYGYTF. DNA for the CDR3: TGTGCCAGCAGTTTTGCGGGGCCAGGGGTGGGGATTAACTATGGCTACACCTTC.

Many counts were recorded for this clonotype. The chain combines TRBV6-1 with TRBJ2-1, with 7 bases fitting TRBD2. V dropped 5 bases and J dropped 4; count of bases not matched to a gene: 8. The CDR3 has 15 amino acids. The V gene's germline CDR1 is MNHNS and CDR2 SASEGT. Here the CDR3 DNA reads TGTGCCAGCAGTAACCAGCGGGGAGGGTACAATGAGCAGTTCTTC. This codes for CASSNQRGGYNEQFF.

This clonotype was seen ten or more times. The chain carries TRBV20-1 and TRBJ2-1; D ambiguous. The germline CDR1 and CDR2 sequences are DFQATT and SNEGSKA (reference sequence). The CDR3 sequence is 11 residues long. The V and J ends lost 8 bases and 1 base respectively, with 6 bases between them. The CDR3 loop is CSPVSYNEQFF. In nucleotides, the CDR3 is TGCAGTCCCGTATCCTACAATGAGCAGTTCTTC.

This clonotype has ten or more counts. CDR3 DNA sequence: TGCGCCAGCAGAGGGGACACGGTTAATGGCTACACCTTC. Translation gives CASRGDTVNGYTF. This chain connects TRBV5-1 to TRBJ1-2; a possible D gene is TRBD1 (6 bases). The V gene lost 5 bases and the J gene lost 6 bases, with 14 bases spanning the gap. The CDR3 spans 13 residues. Germline CDR1 and CDR2: SGHRS and YFSETQ.

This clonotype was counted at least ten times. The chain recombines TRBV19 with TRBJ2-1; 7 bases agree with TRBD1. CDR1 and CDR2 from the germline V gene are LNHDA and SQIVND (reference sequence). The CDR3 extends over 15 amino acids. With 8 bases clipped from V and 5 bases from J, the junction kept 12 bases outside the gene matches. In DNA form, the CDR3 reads TGTGCCAGTTCCTTCCGGGACAGACATCACAATGAGCAGTTCTTC. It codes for CASSFRDRHHNEQFF. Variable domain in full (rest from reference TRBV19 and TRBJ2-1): DGGITQSPKYLFRKEGQNVTLSCEQNLNHDAMYWYRQDPGQGLRLIYYSQIVNDFQKGDIAEGYSVSREKKESFPLTVTSAQKNPTAFYLCASSFRDRHHNEQFFGPGTRLTVL.

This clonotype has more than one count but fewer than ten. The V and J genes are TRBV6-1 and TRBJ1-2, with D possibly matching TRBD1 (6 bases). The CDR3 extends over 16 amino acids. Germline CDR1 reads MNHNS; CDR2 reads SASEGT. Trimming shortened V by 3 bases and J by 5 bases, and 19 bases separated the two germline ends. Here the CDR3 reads CASSDPRDRIPYGYTF. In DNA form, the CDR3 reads TGTGCCAGCAGTGACCCGCGAGACAGGATCCCGTATGGCTACACCTTC.

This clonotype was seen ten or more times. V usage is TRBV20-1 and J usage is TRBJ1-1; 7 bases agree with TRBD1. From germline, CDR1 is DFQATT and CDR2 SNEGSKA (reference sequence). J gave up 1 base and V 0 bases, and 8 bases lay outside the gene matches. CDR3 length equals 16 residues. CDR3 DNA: TGCAGTGCTAGAGACGCCGGGACAGCCTCGAACACTGAAGCTTTCTTT. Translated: CSARDAGTASNTEAFF.

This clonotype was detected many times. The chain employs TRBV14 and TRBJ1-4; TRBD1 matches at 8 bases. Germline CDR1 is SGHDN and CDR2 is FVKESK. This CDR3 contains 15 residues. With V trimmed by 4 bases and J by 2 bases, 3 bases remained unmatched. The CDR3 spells CASSPRQGTNEKLFF. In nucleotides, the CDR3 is TGTGCCAGCAGCCCACGACAGGGGACTAATGAAAAACTGTTTTTT.

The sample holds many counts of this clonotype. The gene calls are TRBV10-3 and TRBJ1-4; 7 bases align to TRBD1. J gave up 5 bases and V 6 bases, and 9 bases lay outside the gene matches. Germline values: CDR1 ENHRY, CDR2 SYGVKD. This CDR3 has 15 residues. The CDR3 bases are TGTGCCATCAGCCCGTCCGCGGACAGGAATGAAAAACTGTTTTTT. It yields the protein CAISPSADRNEKLFF.

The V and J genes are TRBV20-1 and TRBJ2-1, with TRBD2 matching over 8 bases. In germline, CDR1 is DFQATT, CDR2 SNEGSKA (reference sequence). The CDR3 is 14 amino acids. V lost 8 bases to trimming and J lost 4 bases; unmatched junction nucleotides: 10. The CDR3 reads CSPISGSEYNEQFF. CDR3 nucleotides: TGCAGTCCAATCAGCGGGAGCGAGTACAATGAGCAGTTCTTC.

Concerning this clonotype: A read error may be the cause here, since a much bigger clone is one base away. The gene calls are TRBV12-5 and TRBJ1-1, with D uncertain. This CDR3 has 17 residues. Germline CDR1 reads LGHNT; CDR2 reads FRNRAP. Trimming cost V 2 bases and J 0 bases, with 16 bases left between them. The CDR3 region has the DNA TGTGCTAGTGGTTTGTGGTCGGAAATAACCCTGAACACTGAAGCTTTCTTT. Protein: CASGLWSEITLNTEAFF.

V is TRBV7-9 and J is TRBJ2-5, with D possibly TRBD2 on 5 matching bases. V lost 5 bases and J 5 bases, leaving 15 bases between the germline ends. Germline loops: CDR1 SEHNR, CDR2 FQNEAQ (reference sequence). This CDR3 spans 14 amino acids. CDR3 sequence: CASSLVARRETQYF. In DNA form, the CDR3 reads TGTGCCAGCAGCCTAGTAGCACGGAGGGAGACCCAGTACTTC.

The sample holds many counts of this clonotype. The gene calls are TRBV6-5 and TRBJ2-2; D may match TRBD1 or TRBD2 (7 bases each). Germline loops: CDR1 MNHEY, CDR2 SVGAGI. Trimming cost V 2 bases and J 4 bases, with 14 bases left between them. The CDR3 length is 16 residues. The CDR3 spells CASSYQGGGGTGELFF. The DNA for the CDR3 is TGTGCCAGCAGTTACCAGGGGGGGGGAGGCACCGGGGAGCTGTTTTTT.

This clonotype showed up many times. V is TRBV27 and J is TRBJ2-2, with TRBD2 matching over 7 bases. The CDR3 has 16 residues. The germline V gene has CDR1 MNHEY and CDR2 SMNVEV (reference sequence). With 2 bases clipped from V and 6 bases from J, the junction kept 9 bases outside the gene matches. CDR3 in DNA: TGTGCCAGCAGTTTACGCATGGCGGGAGTACCCGGGGAGCTGTTTTTT. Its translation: CASSLRMAGVPGELFF.

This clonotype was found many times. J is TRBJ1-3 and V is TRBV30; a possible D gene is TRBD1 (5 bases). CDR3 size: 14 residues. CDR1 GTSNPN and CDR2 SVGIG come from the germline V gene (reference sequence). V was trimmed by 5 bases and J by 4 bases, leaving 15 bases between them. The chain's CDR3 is CAWFTGTQGNTIYF. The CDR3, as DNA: TGTGCCTGGTTTACCGGGACCCAGGGAAACACCATATATTTT. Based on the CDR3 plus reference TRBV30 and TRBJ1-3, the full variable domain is SQTIHQWPATLVQPVGSPLSLECTVEGTSNPNLYWYRQAAGRGLQLLFYSVGIGQISSEVPQNLSASRPQDRQFILSSKKLLLSDSGFYLCAWFTGTQGNTIYFGEGSWLTVV.

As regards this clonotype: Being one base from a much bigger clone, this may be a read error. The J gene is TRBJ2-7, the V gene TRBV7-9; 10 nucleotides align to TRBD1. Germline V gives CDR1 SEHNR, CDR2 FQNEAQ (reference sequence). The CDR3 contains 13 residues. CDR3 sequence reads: CARSSRTGGEQYF. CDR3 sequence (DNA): TGTGCCCGCAGCTCTCGGACAGGGGGCGAGCAGTACTTC.

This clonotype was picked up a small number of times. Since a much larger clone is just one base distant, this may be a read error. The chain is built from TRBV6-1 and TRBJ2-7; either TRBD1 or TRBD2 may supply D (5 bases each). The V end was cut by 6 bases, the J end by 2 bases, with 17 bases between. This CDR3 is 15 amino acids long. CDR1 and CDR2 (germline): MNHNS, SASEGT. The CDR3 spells CASSPSIGTAYEQYF. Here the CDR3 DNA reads TGTGCCAGCAGCCCGTCTATCGGGACCGCCTACGAGCAGTACTTC.

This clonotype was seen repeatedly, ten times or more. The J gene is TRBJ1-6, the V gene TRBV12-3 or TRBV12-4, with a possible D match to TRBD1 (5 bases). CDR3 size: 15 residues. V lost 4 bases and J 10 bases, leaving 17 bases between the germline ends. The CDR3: CASSSGVGGGSPLHF. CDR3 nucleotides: TGTGCCAGCAGTTCCGGGGTTGGGGGAGGGTCACCCCTCCACTTT.

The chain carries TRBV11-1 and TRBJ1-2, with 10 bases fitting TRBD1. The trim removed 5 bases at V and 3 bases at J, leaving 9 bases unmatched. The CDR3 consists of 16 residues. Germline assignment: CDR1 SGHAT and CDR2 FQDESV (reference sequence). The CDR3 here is CASSTPGQGIYYGYTF. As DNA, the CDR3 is TGTGCCAGCAGCACCCCGGGACAGGGGATCTACTATGGCTACACCTTC.